The clone carrying this TCR beta chain was detected a few times. The sample belongs to a study of identical twins. J lost 0 bases, V lost 8 bases, and 6 bases had no gene match. The CDR3 contains 15 residues. TCRdb analysed the 5' RACE reads with MiXCR anew, one entry per CDR3 protein. The sample has over 500,000 distinct CDR3 sequences, about 20% seen once. This sample was also put to use in a study of T cells expressing NK-cell markers.

Source material: CD4+ T cells sorted from blood. The receptor was isolated from a woman aged 18-35 years in good health. The chain carries TRBV12-3 or TRBV12-4 and TRBJ1-3; 8 nucleotides match TRBD1. The CDR3: CASGTGTGSGNTIYF. The DNA of the CDR3 is TGTGCCAGCGGAACCGGGACAGGCTCTGGAAACACCATATATTTT.